This T cell receptor (beta chain) was documented in a study of cytomegalovirus exposure and HLA in healthy donors. It was with 60 Vbeta and 13 Jbeta primers that the PCR ran. Per the study methods: Later work found 65 million to 100 million unique TCR beta chains, with approximately 12 million shared. Clones were read by immunoSEQ multiplex PCR, and TCRdb kept only the in-frame ones, dropping some. D and trimming come from the DNA, and the V and J calls and clone size come from that table. The data show roughly 180,000 clones, roughly 87% seen once. Study observations and caveats: Later work showed greater clonal expansion in HLA-associated TCR beta chains than in equally common others.

A word on this clone: No antigen is known for it.

This CDR3 spans 16 amino acids. The V and J ends lost 3 bases and 3 bases, in that order; junction bases with no gene match: 5. The germline CDR1 and CDR2 sequences are GTSNPN and SVGIG (reference sequence). The receptor's source is a man aged 35-49 years in good health and CMV-seronegative. What was sequenced was PBMCs. The J gene is TRBJ2-7, the V gene TRBV30; 16 nucleotides line up with TRBD2. CDR3 amino acids: CAWSQGLAGGIYEQYF. As DNA, the CDR3 is TGTGCCTGGAGCCAGGGACTAGCGGGAGGGATCTACGAGCAGTACTTC.